These 32 T cell receptor beta chains were sequenced from one sample in a study of T cell repertoires in cytomegalovirus infection. The antigens for these receptors are not known. TCRdb independently ran MiXCR on the reads; one entry per CDR3 protein. This table has about a million distinct CDR3 sequences, around 31% appearing once. Here the sequenced sample was cultured CD8+ T cells from PBMCs, taken from culture after CMV antigen stimulation. The receptors were sampled from a human donor in good health (CMV status not recorded). Some clones in this sample may be carry-over from other donors' samples.

In regard to this clonotype: A much larger clone sits a single nucleotide away, making a read error possible. This chain uses TRBV7-6 with TRBJ2-2; tentatively, D is TRBD1 (6 bases). The CDR3 is 14 residues long. The germline V gene has CDR1 SGHVS and CDR2 FNYEAQ. The CDR3 is CASSGQKNIGELFF. CDR3 sequence (DNA): TGTGCCAGCTCTGGACAGAAGAACATCGGGGAGCTGTTTTTT.

This clonotype was counted a few times. J is TRBJ2-2 and V is TRBV11-3; D might be TRBD2 (6 bases). The V gene lost 3 bases and the J gene lost 6 bases, with 14 bases spanning the gap. Germline V lookup: CDR1 SGHNT, CDR2 YENEEA. The CDR3 is 15 amino acids. The DNA for the CDR3 is TGTGCCAGCAGCTTTCGTGGCGGGGTCGCCGGGGAGCTGTTTTTT. Its protein is CASSFRGGVAGELFF.

Here the CDR3 DNA reads TGTGCCAGCAGTCGACTGAACCCCCGAACCTACGAGCAGTACGTC. Translation: CASSRLNPRTYEQYV. The chain joins TRBV27 to TRBJ2-7; D gene ambiguous. V lost 5 bases and J lost 2, with 16 bases in between. CDR1 MNHEY and CDR2 SMNVEV come from the germline V gene (reference sequence). CDR3 size: 15 residues.

This sequence joins TRBV7-6 and TRBJ1-5; possibly TRBD1 for D (6 bases). The CDR3 spans 17 residues. Looked up from germline, CDR1 is SGHVS and CDR2 is FNYEAQ. Deletions cut 0 bases from V and 2 bases from J, with 14 bases between. CDR3 coding DNA: TGTGCCAGCAGCTTAGCGGGGAGGGCAGGGGGCAATCAGCCCCAGCATTTT. Encoded protein: CASSLAGRAGGNQPQHF.

V is TRBV14 and J is TRBJ2-7; a possible D gene is TRBD1 (6 bases). Per the germline V gene, CDR1 is SGHDN and CDR2 is FVKESK. The CDR3 consists of 16 residues. Trimming cost V 4 bases and J 3 bases, with 19 bases left between them. The CDR3 loop reads CASSRDRTLVHYEQYF. CDR3 sequence (DNA): TGTGCCAGCAGCCGAGACAGGACCTTGGTCCACTACGAGCAGTACTTC.

This clonotype was picked up a small number of times. This chain connects TRBV7-9 to TRBJ1-4, with 9 bases aligning to TRBD1. The CDR3 totals 17 residues. J was trimmed by 6 bases and V by 1 base; bases with no gene match: 9. Germline V gene data show CDR1 as SEHNR and CDR2 as FQNEAQ (reference sequence). This CDR3 is CASSLGVTTGGDEKLFF. The CDR3 nucleotides read TGTGCCAGCAGCTTAGGGGTCACGACAGGGGGGGATGAAAAACTGTTTTTT. Complete variable domain (other parts from reference TRBV7-9 and TRBJ1-4): DTGVSQNPRHKITKRGQNVTFRCDPISEHNRLYWYRQTLGQGPEFLTYFQNEAQLEKSRLLSDRFSAERPKGSFSTLEIQRTEQGDSAMYLCASSLGVTTGGDEKLFFGSGTQLSVL.

This clonotype was counted once. The chain employs TRBV3-1 and TRBJ2-3; D possibly corresponds to TRBD1 (6 bases). Deletions cut 0 bases from V and 4 bases from J, with 14 bases between. Per germline, CDR1 LGHDT and CDR2 YNNKEL (reference sequence). The CDR3 contains 16 residues. Here the CDR3 reads CASSQETGRWADTQYF. The CDR3 DNA is TGTGCCAGCAGCCAAGAGACAGGACGGTGGGCAGATACGCAGTATTTT.

This clonotype occurred many times. In DNA form, the CDR3 reads TGTGCCAGCAGCTTATTCGGTGGGCAAGAGACCCAGTACTTC. Residues: CASSLFGGQETQYF. The chain uses TRBV7-2 and TRBJ2-5; D is uncertain. The germline V gene encodes CDR1 SGHTA and CDR2 FQGNSA. Trimming left V 2 bases short and J 2 bases short, with 9 bases between. The CDR3 extends over 14 amino acids.

This clonotype was detected only once. The CDR3 coding sequence is TGTGCCAGTAGTGTCTATTGGACGGACGGGGAGGACTATGGCTACACCTTC. It codes for CASSVYWTDGEDYGYTF. The chain combines TRBV19 with TRBJ1-2; D is ambiguous. The CDR3 is 17 amino acids. Trimming removed 5 bases at V and 3 bases at J, with 22 bases between. CDR1 and CDR2 (germline): LNHDA, SQIVND (reference sequence).

This chain uses TRBV6-1 with TRBJ2-7; D is unclear. The CDR3 contains 15 residues. V was clipped by 0 bases and J by 0 bases, with 9 bases between them. Germline CDR1 reads MNHNS; CDR2 reads SASEGT. The CDR3 sequence: CASSEALEPSYEQYV. CDR3 nucleotide sequence: TGTGCCAGCAGTGAAGCCCTAGAACCCTCCTACGAGCAGTACGTC.

This clonotype was detected only a few times. V usage is TRBV7-8 and J usage is TRBJ2-3, with D hard to call. Germline CDR1 SGHVS, CDR2 FQNEAQ. The CDR3 covers 15 residues. V was shortened by 1 base and J by 0 bases, with 8 bases between the two germline ends. CDR3 loop: CASSLGWVSTDTQYF. CDR3 nucleotides: TGTGCCAGCAGCTTAGGTTGGGTGAGCACAGATACGCAGTATTTT. Drawing the rest from reference TRBV7-8 and TRBJ2-3, the complete variable domain is GAGVSQSPRYKVAKRGQDVALRCDPISGHVSLFWYQQALGQGPEFLTYFQNEAQLDKSGLPSDRFFAERPEGSVSTLKIQRTQQEDSAVYLCASSLGWVSTDTQYFGPGTRLTVL.

In its sample, this clonotype was seen a few times. DNA for the CDR3: TGTGCCAGCAGTCATTGGGGCCGGAACTCTGGGGCCAACGTCCTGACTTTC. Translating it yields CASSHWGRNSGANVLTF. The rearrangement joins TRBV7-9 to TRBJ2-6, with D perhaps TRBD1 (5 bases). The CDR3 totals 17 residues. Germline V lookup: CDR1 SEHNR, CDR2 FQNEAQ (reference sequence). Trimming shortened V by 6 bases and J by 0 bases, and 15 bases separated the two germline ends.

This clonotype appeared a few times. The chain joins TRBV7-6 to TRBJ1-3; D uncertain. V was shortened by 5 bases and J by 8 bases, with 10 bases between the two germline ends. The germline V gene encodes CDR1 SGHVS and CDR2 FNYEAQ. This CDR3 is 12 amino acids long. CDR3: CASSTPPDTIYF. CDR3 DNA: TGTGCCAGCAGCACCCCTCCGGACACCATATATTTT.

The chain is built from TRBV28 and TRBJ1-6; D is uncertain. The CDR3 extends over 16 amino acids. The V end lost 4 bases, the J end lost 8 bases, and 18 bases lay between the germline ends. CDR1 is MDHEN and CDR2 is SYDVKM in the germline V gene. The DNA for the CDR3 is TGTGCCAGCAGTTCCCCTCTATGGGCCACTGATTCACCCCTCCACTTT. Protein product: CASSSPLWATDSPLHF. Filled out from reference TRBV28 and TRBJ1-6, the complete variable domain reads DVKVTQSSRYLVKRTGEKVFLECVQDMDHENMFWYRQDPGLGLRLIYFSYDVKMKEKGDIPEGYSVSREKKERFSLILESASTNQTSMYLCASSSPLWATDSPLHFGNGTRLTVT.

V and J are TRBV24-1 and TRBJ2-1, with TRBD2 matching 12 bases. With 3 bases clipped from V and 3 bases from J, the junction kept 11 bases outside the gene matches. Germline V gene lookup returns CDR1 KGHDR and CDR2 SFDVKD. CDR3 length: 19 residues. CDR3 DNA: TGTGCCACCAGTGATCCAATACTAGCGGGGGGATCTCTCTACAATGAGCAGTTCTTC. Translating it yields CATSDPILAGGSLYNEQFF.

CDR3 residues: CASSPDVHSGNTIYF. Written as DNA, the CDR3 is TGTGCCAGCAGCCCGGACGTGCACTCTGGAAACACCATATATTTT. The gene calls are TRBV5-8 and TRBJ1-3; no reliable D call. Trimming removed 4 bases from V and 0 bases from J, with 11 bases in between. This CDR3 is built from 15 residues. Germline CDR1 SGHTS, CDR2 YDEGEE.

The table lists this clonotype with a few counts. The chain combines TRBV5-6 with TRBJ2-3; no firm D call. Germline V gene lookup returns CDR1 SGHDT and CDR2 YYEEEE. The CDR3 has 12 residues. V shed 1 base and J shed 6 bases, with 6 bases lying between them. CDR3 sequence (DNA): TGTGCCAGCAGCTTGCGGATGGATACGCAGTATTTT. Amino acid sequence: CASSLRMDTQYF.

A word on this clonotype: A clone one base away is much larger, so this may be a read error. The chain is built from TRBV7-2 and TRBJ1-3, with TRBD1 identical over 9 bases. The CDR3 runs 14 residues. Germline values: CDR1 SGHTA, CDR2 FQGNSA. Written as DNA, the CDR3 is TGTGTCAGCAGCGAAACAGCCGGGACAGGGATTGCATATTTT. Amino acids: CVSSETAGTGIAYF.

This clonotype appeared a few times. The chain couples TRBV6-1 to TRBJ2-3; 7 bases agree with TRBD2. J lost 0 bases, V lost 6 bases, and 9 bases had no gene match. CDR1 is MNHNS, CDR2 SASEGT, per germline. The CDR3 is made up of 16 amino acids. In nucleotides, the CDR3 is TGTGCCAGCAGAGCGGGACCGGAACCTAGCACAGATACGCAGTATTTT. Its translation: CASRAGPEPSTDTQYF.

This clonotype has a handful of counts. The V call is TRBV5-4, the J call TRBJ2-1; 11 bases match TRBD2. Germline assignment: CDR1 SGHNT and CDR2 YYREEE (reference sequence). The CDR3 has 15 amino acids. V lost 4 bases to trimming and J lost 10 bases; unmatched junction nucleotides: 10. The CDR3, as DNA: TGTGCCAGCAGCCTTGCCCATAGCGGGGGGGACGAGCAGTTCTTC. This gives the protein CASSLAHSGGDEQFF.

This chain uses TRBV27 with TRBJ2-6; perhaps D is TRBD1 or TRBD2 (5 bases each). V gave up 3 bases and J gave up 2 bases, with 14 bases separating them. Germline CDR1 is MNHEY and CDR2 is SMNVEV (reference sequence). The CDR3 sequence is 17 residues long. The CDR3 coding sequence is TGTGCCAGCAGTTTGGGGGTTCTTTCGACTGGGGCCAACGTCCTGACTTTC. This encodes CASSLGVLSTGANVLTF.

This clonotype was observed a handful of times. The V call is TRBV12-3 or TRBV12-4, the J call TRBJ1-1, with D possibly being TRBD1 (6 bases). The V gene lost 6 bases and the J gene lost 0 bases, with 20 bases spanning the gap. The length of the CDR3 is 17 residues. As DNA, the CDR3 is TGTGCCAGCAGCCTCATTGCCGGGACACTAATGAACACTGAAGCTTTCTTT. Protein: CASSLIAGTLMNTEAFF.

This clonotype was picked up a small number of times. The germline gene is not matched at one end of the junction; a read error may be the cause. The chain has TRBV27 and TRBJ2-2; D remains ambiguous. This CDR3 is built from 15 residues. In germline, CDR1 is MNHEY, CDR2 SMNVEV (reference sequence). This chain's CDR3 is CASSPAATNAGELFF. The CDR3 region has the DNA TGTGCCAGCAGCCCCGCAGCAACGAACGCCGGGGAGCTGTTTTTT.

This clonotype was detected many times. The rearrangement links TRBV12-5 to TRBJ1-1; the D gene is possibly TRBD1 (5 bases). The V end lost 4 bases, the J end lost 1 base, and 10 bases lay between the germline ends. The CDR3 is 14 residues long. Germline CDR1 is LGHNT and CDR2 is FRNRAP. The DNA for the CDR3 is TGTGCTAGTGGTTATGGGACGTCGAACACTGAAGCTTTCTTT. As protein: CASGYGTSNTEAFF.

This clonotype was detected only a few times. V gene TRBV6-2 or TRBV6-3 combines with J gene TRBJ1-1; D is perhaps TRBD1 (5 bases). The CDR3 runs 15 residues. Trimming took off 2 bases at V and 3 bases at J, with 13 bases between the two ends. Per the germline V gene, CDR1 is MNHEY and CDR2 is SVGEGT. CDR3 amino acids: CASSYGGTSDTEAFF. The CDR3 DNA reads TGTGCCAGCAGTTACGGAGGGACGTCTGACACTGAAGCTTTCTTT.

This rearrangement joins TRBV6-2 or TRBV6-3 to TRBJ2-1, with 12 bases lining up with TRBD2. Trimming took 3 bases from V and 8 from J; bases not matched to a gene: 8. From germline, CDR1 is MNHEY and CDR2 SVGEGT. The CDR3 sequence is 16 residues long. The CDR3 nucleotides read TGTGCCAGCAGTTATCCGACTAGCGGGGGTAGCGATGAGCAGTTCTTC. Protein: CASSYPTSGGSDEQFF.

The chain carries TRBV6-6 and TRBJ2-1; 12 bases agree with TRBD2. The V gene's germline CDR1 is MNHNY and CDR2 SVGAGI (reference sequence). Losses at the gene ends were 5 bases for V and 7 bases for J; bases not matched to a gene: 6. The CDR3 contains 15 residues. This CDR3 is CASSHGLAGWNEQFF. The CDR3 nucleotides read TGTGCCAGCAGTCACGGACTAGCGGGGTGGAATGAGCAGTTCTTC.

In the case of this clonotype: At one boundary the junction diverges from the germline segment, which might be a read error. J is TRBJ2-3 and V is TRBV5-3, with 7 bases fitting TRBD2. TRBV5-3 is flagged as an ORF with uncertain function. The CDR3 consists of 16 residues. CDR3 in amino acids: CASSLSLAARADTQYF. DNA of the CDR3: TGTGCCAGCAGCTTGTCTCTAGCGGCGAGGGCAGATACGCAGTATTTT.

This clonotype has more than one count but fewer than ten. V is TRBV5-6 and J is TRBJ1-2; D is unclear. Trimming stripped 0 bases from V and 6 bases from J, with 12 bases between. The V gene's germline CDR1 is SGHDT and CDR2 YYEEEE. This CDR3 comprises 14 residues. CDR3 sequence reads: CASSLVRFKNGYTF. In DNA, the CDR3 is TGTGCCAGCAGCTTGGTCCGGTTTAAGAATGGCTACACCTTC. Full variable domain (remainder filled in from reference TRBV5-6 and TRBJ1-2): DAGVTQSPTHLIKTRGQQVTLRCSPKSGHDTVSWYQQALGQGPQFIFQYYEEEERQRGNFPDRFSGHQFPNYSSELNVNALLLGDSALYLCASSLVRFKNGYTFGSGTRLTVV.

This clonotype was found a few times. The chain's CDR3 is CASSLAGGREQPQHF. The CDR3, as DNA: TGTGCCAGCAGCTTAGCGGGCGGGAGGGAGCAGCCCCAGCATTTT. The chain recombines TRBV7-8 with TRBJ1-5, with no clear D. CDR1 and CDR2 from the germline V gene are SGHVS and FQNEAQ. V lost 0 bases and J lost 7, with 13 bases in between. The CDR3 totals 15 residues.

This clonotype occurred many times. The chain joins TRBV7-2 to TRBJ2-1; D possibly corresponds to TRBD1 (6 bases). V was pared by 0 bases and J by 9 bases, with 15 bases between. The germline V gene encodes CDR1 SGHTA and CDR2 FQGNSA. The CDR3 has 15 amino acids. CDR3 loop: CASSLASQGLSEQFF. DNA for the CDR3: TGTGCCAGCAGCTTAGCGAGTCAGGGGTTGAGTGAGCAGTTCTTC.

The CDR3 sequence: CASSFRQGLETQYF. DNA for the CDR3: TGTGCCAGCAGTTTTCGACAGGGGCTAGAGACCCAGTACTTC. The chain recombines TRBV6-6 with TRBJ2-5; 8 positions agree with TRBD1. The CDR3 sequence is 14 residues long. Trimming at V came to 4 bases and at J to 4 bases, leaving 5 bases not matched to a gene. The germline V gene has CDR1 MNHNY and CDR2 SVGAGI (reference sequence).